This T cell receptor beta chain was recovered during a study of Ad26.COV2.S vaccination and SARS-CoV-2 variants. For the study at large: Intramuscular Ad26.COV2.S at 5x10^10 or 1x10^11 viral particles.

The repertoire was sequenced with immunoSEQ multiplex PCR; TCRdb's copy has only in-frame clones and lacks some. Among around 320,000 clones listed, more than 70% were seen once. Treatment specified: 19 received Ad26.COV2.S at low or high dose, single or two shots; about 5 received placebo; per-sample allocation not given. Vaccine and placebo recipients were sampled on day 63 after the first injection. Source: peripheral blood, taken in a trial of Ad26.COV2.S vaccine versus placebo. The receptor comes from a person aged 18-65 years who received the Ad26.COV2.S COVID-19 vaccine or a placebo.

The CDR3 region is CASSLRGQDRDTQYF. The CDR3 region has the DNA TGTGCCAGCAGCTTGCGAGGACAGGACAGGGATACGCAGTATTTT. V is TRBV5-4 and J is TRBJ2-3; 7 nucleotides align to TRBD1. Germline CDR1 SGHNT, CDR2 YYREEE (reference sequence). The CDR3 contains 15 residues. V shed 1 base, J shed 6 bases, and the junction held 8 bases outside the gene matches.